This record concerns one TCR beta chain sequence. The target antigen is unknown. TCRdb's copy holds only in-frame clones and misses some; the assay was immunoSEQ multiplex PCR. Here the sample spans approximately 70,000 clones, 90% to 95% being singletons. The data originate from a study of OX40 agonist ivuxolimab in advanced cancers. The wider study: Ivuxolimab, an agonistic anti-OX40 (CD134) antibody, was given to patients. Participants, 70% to 90% male, averaged about 59 years of age, ranging from roughly 23 to 80.

Study-wide findings and caveats: In the 0.1 to 3.0 mg/kg range, CD4+ and CD8+ blood T cells had expanded clonally by week 6.

The germline V gene has CDR1 MNHEY and CDR2 SVGAGI. Trimming removed 7 bases at V and 3 bases at J, with 15 bases between. The CDR3 length is 15 residues. This chain connects TRBV6-5 to TRBJ2-2; perhaps TRBD1 as D (5 bases). The material sequenced was CD4+ or CD8+ T cells sorted from blood, taken in a trial of the OX40 agonist ivuxolimab. The sequence came from an adult with an advanced solid tumor such as melanoma, head and neck, liver or kidney cancer. CDR3 sequence (DNA): TGTGCCAGCACCACAGGTGGAGAGGACACCGGGGAGCTGTTTTTT. Its translation is CASTTGGEDTGELFF.